Listed here are 5 T cell receptor beta chains from one sample, sequenced in a study of regulatory T cells in long-lasting Graves disease. The time point was: persistent/refractory GD, antithyroid drugs over 5 years with positive TRAb. PBMCs provided the RNA from which the TCR library was made. Researchers made TCR beta libraries by using iRepertoire HTBI primers and running Arm-PCR on CDR3 regions. TCRdb called the multiplex PCR reads again in MiXCR, with one record for every CDR3 protein. This table has some 450,000 distinct CDR3 sequences, 20% to 25% appearing once. The sample here was peripheral blood mononuclear cells (PBMCs), taken when the disease was refractory, from a patient treated with antithyroid drugs. The receptors shown here come from a female donor with Graves disease.

This clonotype has ten or more counts. The chain uses TRBV28 and TRBJ1-2; 9 positions agree with TRBD1. The ends lost 6 bases at V and 4 bases at J; junction bases unmatched: 0. There are 12 residues in the CDR3. Germline CDR1 MDHEN, CDR2 SYDVKM. CDR3 DNA sequence: TGTGCCAGCAGGGACAGGGGCTATGGCTACACCTTC. Its translation is CASRDRGYGYTF.

The chain has TRBV11-2 and TRBJ1-1; 8 nucleotides agree with TRBD1. Per germline, CDR1 SGHAT and CDR2 FQNNGV. This CDR3 comprises 17 residues. V lost 6 bases, J lost 5 bases, and 17 bases stayed unmatched. The DNA of the CDR3 is TGTGCCAGCAGATATCTATTTCGACAGGGGTTGAGTACTGAAGCTTTCTTT. It codes for CASRYLFRQGLSTEAFF.

This clonotype has more than one count but fewer than ten. The genes are TRBV5-4 and TRBJ2-6; 8 positions agree with TRBD2. CDR3 length: 16 residues. With 6 bases clipped from V and 0 bases from J, the junction kept 5 bases outside the gene matches. Germline V gene data show CDR1 as SGHNT and CDR2 as YYREEE (reference sequence). Here the CDR3 reads CASTGREPSGANVLTF. Written as DNA, the CDR3 is TGTGCCAGCACCGGGAGGGAACCCTCTGGGGCCAACGTCCTGACTTTC.

This clonotype was found a few times. V is TRBV29-1 and J is TRBJ2-6; D unresolved. Between the trimmed V and J ends, which lost 7 bases and 0 bases, there was a span of 7 bases. Germline CDR1 is SQVTM and CDR2 is ANQGSEA. The CDR3 sequence is 13 residues long. The chain's CDR3 is CSASVSGANVLTF. The CDR3 DNA follows: TGCAGCGCATCAGTCTCTGGGGCCAACGTCCTGACTTTC.

This clonotype was seen only a few times. V usage is TRBV6-1 and J usage is TRBJ2-7; D is unclear. V shed 5 bases and J shed 7 bases, with 12 bases lying between them. Germline CDR1 is MNHNS and CDR2 is SASEGT. The CDR3 loop spans 12 amino acids. The CDR3 region has the DNA TGTGCCAGCAGTACCCGCCCTGAGGAGCAGTACTTC. It translates to CASSTRPEEQYF.